These 2 T cell receptor beta chains came from one sample sequenced in a study of cytomegalovirus exposure and HLA in healthy donors. The PCR used 60 Vbeta and 13 Jbeta primers. Clones were sequenced by immunoSEQ multiplex PCR, and TCRdb holds only the in-frame ones, with some missing. The sample consists of some 71,000 clones, about 75% of them appearing once. Source material: PBMCs. These receptors were collected from a young man in good health and CMV-seronegative.

V gene TRBV19 combines with J gene TRBJ1-5, with 8 bases that match TRBD1. CDR3 length: 15 amino acids. In germline, CDR1 is LNHDA, CDR2 SQIVND (reference sequence). With 3 bases clipped from V and 1 base from J, the junction kept 2 bases outside the gene matches. The CDR3: CASSMDRASNQPQHF. The CDR3 DNA reads as TGTGCCAGTAGTATGGACAGGGCAAGCAATCAGCCCCAGCATTTT.

The chain has TRBV5-8 and TRBJ1-4, with 7 bases matching TRBD1. CDR3 length equals 16 residues. Germline values: CDR1 SGHTS, CDR2 YDEGEE. Unmatched junction bases numbered 13, after V lost 5 bases and J lost 6 bases. The CDR3 reads CASSQNYRGLDEKLFF. DNA for the CDR3: TGTGCCAGCAGTCAAAATTACAGGGGCCTTGATGAAAAACTGTTTTTT.